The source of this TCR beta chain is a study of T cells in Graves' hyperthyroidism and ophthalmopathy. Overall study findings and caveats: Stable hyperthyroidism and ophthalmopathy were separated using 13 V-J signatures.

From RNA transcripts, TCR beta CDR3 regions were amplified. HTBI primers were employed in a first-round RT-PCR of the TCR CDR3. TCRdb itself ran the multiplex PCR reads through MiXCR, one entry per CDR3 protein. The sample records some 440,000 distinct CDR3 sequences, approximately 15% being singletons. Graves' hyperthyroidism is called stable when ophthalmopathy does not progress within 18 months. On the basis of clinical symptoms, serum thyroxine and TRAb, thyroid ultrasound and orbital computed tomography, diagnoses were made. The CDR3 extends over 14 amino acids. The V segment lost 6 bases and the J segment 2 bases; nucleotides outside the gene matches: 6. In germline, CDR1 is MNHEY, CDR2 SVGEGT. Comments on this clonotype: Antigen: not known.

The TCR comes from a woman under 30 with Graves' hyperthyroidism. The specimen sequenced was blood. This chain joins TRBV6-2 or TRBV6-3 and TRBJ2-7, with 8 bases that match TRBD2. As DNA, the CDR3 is TGTGCCAGCAGGCTACCGGGACTAGCCTACGAGCAGTACTTC. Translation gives CASRLPGLAYEQYF.